The next 21 T cell receptor beta chains were all read from a single sample in a study of Graves' ophthalmopathy and Graves' hyperthyroidism. Scientists amplified the TCR beta CDR3 regions from RNA transcripts. Second-round multiplex PCR came after a first-round RT-PCR that employed HTBI primers. TCRdb reanalysed the multiplex PCR reads using MiXCR and keeps one entry per CDR3 protein. The sample contains a few hundred thousand distinct CDR3 sequences, about 18% of which appear only once. Sequencing input: peripheral blood. The source of these receptors is an adult woman with stable Graves' hyperthyroidism.

At least ten counts were recorded for this clonotype. This chain uses TRBV5-5 with TRBJ1-5, with 7 bases lining up with TRBD1. J was trimmed by 3 bases and V by 0 bases; bases with no gene match: 3. Germline-derived CDR1 and CDR2 are SGHKS and YYEKEE (reference sequence). The CDR3 has 15 residues. The CDR3: CASSLGGQVNQPQHF. The CDR3 DNA sequence: TGTGCCAGCAGCTTGGGCGGACAGGTCAATCAGCCCCAGCATTTT.

In its sample, this clonotype ranks as medium-sized. This chain uses TRBV6-1 with TRBJ2-7; 8 bases line up with TRBD1. The CDR3 covers 14 residues. V lost 2 bases to trimming and J lost 5 bases; unmatched junction nucleotides: 5. The germline V gene has CDR1 MNHNS and CDR2 SASEGT. CDR3 protein: CASSERQGMDEQYF. The CDR3 DNA reads as TGTGCCAGCAGTGAACGACAGGGGATGGACGAGCAGTACTTC.

This clonotype was observed many times. This rearrangement joins TRBV29-1 to TRBJ2-7; D tentatively reads TRBD1 or TRBD2 (5 bases each). The germline V gene has CDR1 SQVTM and CDR2 ANQGSEA. The V end lost 5 bases, the J end lost 7 bases, and 21 bases lay between the germline ends. The CDR3 sequence is 14 residues long. As DNA, the CDR3 is TGCAGCGTTCGGGAAGACAGCGAGGAACCGGAGCAGTACTTC. Amino acid sequence: CSVREDSEEPEQYF.

Note on this clonotype: One end of the junction is discordant with germline, which a read error may explain. The V gene is TRBV6-5, the J gene TRBJ1-2; no definite D call. Germline V gives CDR1 MNHEY, CDR2 SVGAGI. The CDR3 extends over 17 amino acids. Written as DNA, the CDR3 is TGTGCCAGCAGTTACTCCGACATGCTCGTACAGCTCTATGGTTACACCTTC. Translation: CASSYSDMLVQLYGYTF.

There are many counts of this clonotype. The CDR3 here is CASSHGQYYSYEQYF. CDR3 DNA: TGCGCCAGCAGCCACGGACAGTATTACTCCTACGAGCAGTACTTC. V usage is TRBV4-3 and J usage is TRBJ2-7; D might be TRBD1 (6 bases). The CDR3 runs to 15 residues. Trimming took off 3 bases at V and 0 bases at J, with 12 bases between the two ends. Germline assignment: CDR1 LGHNA and CDR2 YSLEER.

This clonotype has a count of ten or more. This rearrangement joins TRBV9 to TRBJ2-7; D is undetermined. Per germline, CDR1 SGDLS and CDR2 YYNGEE. Trimming took 3 bases from V and 2 from J, leaving 12 bases between them. The CDR3 contains 14 residues. The chain's CDR3 is CASSAGEGAYEQYF. The CDR3 DNA follows: TGTGCCAGCAGCGCAGGTGAAGGAGCCTACGAGCAGTACTTC.

This clonotype was found many times. The CDR3 DNA reads as TGTGCCAGCAGCATACAGGTTCCAGAGACCCAGTACTTC. The encoded protein is CASSIQVPETQYF. The rearrangement links TRBV12-3 or TRBV12-4 to TRBJ2-5; a possible D gene is TRBD1 (5 bases). The V end was cut by 6 bases, the J end by 4 bases, with 12 bases between. This CDR3 has 13 amino acids.

This clonotype came up many times. The V gene is TRBV2, the J gene TRBJ2-5; possibly TRBD1 for D (6 bases). The V end was cut by 10 bases, the J end by 2 bases, with 20 bases between. The germline CDR1 and CDR2 sequences are SNHLY and FYNNEI. The length of the CDR3 is 15 residues. CDR3 nucleotides: TGTGCCACCGACGTACAGGGTGGGGGTCAAGAGACCCAGTACTTC. This sequence encodes CATDVQGGGQETQYF.

This clonotype has ten or more counts. The CDR3 protein is CASSLEAGTQYF. The CDR3 coding sequence is TGTGCCAGCAGCTTAGAAGCGGGGACCCAGTACTTC. The chain links TRBV11-2 to TRBJ2-5; weak D call: TRBD2 (6 bases). Germline CDR1 SGHAT, CDR2 FQNNGV. This CDR3 has 12 residues. Between the trimmed V and J ends, which lost 0 bases and 7 bases, there was a span of 6 bases.

In this sample, this clonotype turned up a few times. This chain uses TRBV5-1 with TRBJ2-7; weak D call: TRBD1 (5 bases). The CDR3 is made up of 13 amino acids. Trimming left V 4 bases short and J 2 bases short, with 10 bases between. Germline V gene sequence: CDR1 SGHRS, CDR2 YFSETQ. The CDR3 nucleotides read TGCGCCAGCAGCGTGGACATGACCTACGAGCAGTACTTC. This codes for CASSVDMTYEQYF.

This chain connects TRBV12-3 or TRBV12-4 to TRBJ1-2, with 9 bases identical to TRBD1. V was clipped by 4 bases and J by 9 bases; unmatched bases: 6. This CDR3 comprises 13 residues. The CDR3 sequence is CASSSGTGLSYTF. The CDR3 DNA reads as TGTGCCAGCAGTTCGGGGACAGGGTTGAGCTACACCTTC.

V is TRBV28 and J is TRBJ2-6; TRBD1 matches at 9 bases. CDR1 and CDR2 (germline): MDHEN, SYDVKM. Trimming at V came to 6 bases and at J to 3 bases, leaving 15 bases not matched to a gene. CDR3 length: 19 residues. CDR3 sequence reads: CASRTSRGTGPYGANVLTF. The CDR3 region has the DNA TGTGCCAGCAGAACCTCCCGGGGGACAGGGCCATATGGGGCCAACGTCCTGACTTTC.

This clonotype was found many times. This chain links TRBV6-5 with TRBJ2-7, with D perhaps given as TRBD1 or TRBD2 (5 bases each). This CDR3 has 14 amino acids. Deletions cut 6 bases from V and 9 bases from J, with 21 bases between. Germline lookup yields CDR1 MNHEY and CDR2 SVGAGI. CDR3 residues: CASRGSGTAVGQYF. Written as DNA, the CDR3 is TGTGCCAGCAGGGGTTCCGGGACGGCAGTGGGGCAGTACTTC.

On this clonotype itself: Being one base from a much bigger clone, this may be a read error. The CDR3 DNA sequence: TGTGCCATCAGTCGCAACCAAGAGACCAAGTACTTC. Its protein product is CAISRNQETKYF. This chain connects TRBV10-3 to TRBJ2-5; D remains unclear. CDR3 length: 12 amino acids. Per the germline V gene, CDR1 is ENHRY and CDR2 is SYGVKD.

This clonotype was seen just once. The chain combines TRBV11-2 with TRBJ1-2; D gene uncertain. Germline V lookup: CDR1 SGHAT, CDR2 FQNNGV. This CDR3 region has 13 residues. Between the trimmed V and J ends, which lost 0 bases and 7 bases, there was a span of 9 bases. The CDR3 bases are TGTGCCAGCAGCTTAGAACCGGGCAGTGGCTACACCTTC. This codes for CASSLEPGSGYTF.

V gene TRBV4-1 combines with J gene TRBJ2-7; TRBD2 agrees at 11 bases. Germline-derived CDR1 and CDR2 are MGHRA and YSYEKL. The CDR3 is 16 amino acids. The V and J ends lost 0 bases and 5 bases, in that order; junction bases with no gene match: 6. In nucleotides, the CDR3 is TGCGCCAGCAGCCAAGAGACTAGCGGGAAACTCCACGAGCAGTACTTC. Its translation: CASSQETSGKLHEQYF.

This clonotype was recorded at least ten times. J is TRBJ2-7 and V is TRBV12-3 or TRBV12-4; either TRBD1 or TRBD2 may fit D (6 bases each). Trimming stripped 5 bases from V and 5 bases from J, with 22 bases between. The CDR3 is 16 residues long. This chain's CDR3 is CASSPPTFGGHNEQYF. DNA for the CDR3: TGTGCCAGCAGTCCACCTACGTTTGGGGGGCATAACGAGCAGTACTTC.

This chain links TRBV12-3 or TRBV12-4 with TRBJ2-7; possibly TRBD1 for D (5 bases). V lost 3 bases, J lost 0 bases, and 9 bases lay in between. This CDR3 has 14 residues. As DNA, the CDR3 is TGTGCCAGCAGTTTGAGACAGAGCTCCTACGAGCAGTACTTC. Protein product: CASSLRQSSYEQYF.

This clonotype came up many times. J is TRBJ2-7 and V is TRBV2, with 7 nucleotides matching TRBD2. V lost 2 bases to trimming and J lost 3 bases; unmatched junction nucleotides: 7. The germline V gene encodes CDR1 SNHLY and CDR2 FYNNEI. The CDR3 extends over 15 amino acids. The CDR3 protein is CASSENLAEYYEQYF. The CDR3 DNA reads as TGTGCCAGCAGTGAAAACCTAGCGGAGTACTACGAGCAGTACTTC.

This clonotype was recorded many times. The CDR3: CASSLRGLALYEQYF. In nucleotides, the CDR3 is TGTGCCAGCAGCTTAAGGGGACTAGCGCTCTACGAGCAGTACTTC. The V and J genes are TRBV7-6 and TRBJ2-7; 10 bases align to TRBD2. Trimming at V came to 2 bases and at J to 3 bases, leaving 4 bases not matched to a gene. The CDR3 extends over 15 amino acids. Germline CDR1 is SGHVS and CDR2 is FNYEAQ.

This chain links TRBV19 with TRBJ2-7; 7 bases match TRBD2. Trimming cost V 5 bases and J 8 bases; bases outside gene matches: 9. The CDR3 has 13 amino acids. Germline values: CDR1 LNHDA, CDR2 SQIVND (reference sequence). The CDR3 coding sequence is TGTGCCAGTAGTGGAACCCCGGGACTACAGCAGTACTTC. This sequence encodes CASSGTPGLQQYF.